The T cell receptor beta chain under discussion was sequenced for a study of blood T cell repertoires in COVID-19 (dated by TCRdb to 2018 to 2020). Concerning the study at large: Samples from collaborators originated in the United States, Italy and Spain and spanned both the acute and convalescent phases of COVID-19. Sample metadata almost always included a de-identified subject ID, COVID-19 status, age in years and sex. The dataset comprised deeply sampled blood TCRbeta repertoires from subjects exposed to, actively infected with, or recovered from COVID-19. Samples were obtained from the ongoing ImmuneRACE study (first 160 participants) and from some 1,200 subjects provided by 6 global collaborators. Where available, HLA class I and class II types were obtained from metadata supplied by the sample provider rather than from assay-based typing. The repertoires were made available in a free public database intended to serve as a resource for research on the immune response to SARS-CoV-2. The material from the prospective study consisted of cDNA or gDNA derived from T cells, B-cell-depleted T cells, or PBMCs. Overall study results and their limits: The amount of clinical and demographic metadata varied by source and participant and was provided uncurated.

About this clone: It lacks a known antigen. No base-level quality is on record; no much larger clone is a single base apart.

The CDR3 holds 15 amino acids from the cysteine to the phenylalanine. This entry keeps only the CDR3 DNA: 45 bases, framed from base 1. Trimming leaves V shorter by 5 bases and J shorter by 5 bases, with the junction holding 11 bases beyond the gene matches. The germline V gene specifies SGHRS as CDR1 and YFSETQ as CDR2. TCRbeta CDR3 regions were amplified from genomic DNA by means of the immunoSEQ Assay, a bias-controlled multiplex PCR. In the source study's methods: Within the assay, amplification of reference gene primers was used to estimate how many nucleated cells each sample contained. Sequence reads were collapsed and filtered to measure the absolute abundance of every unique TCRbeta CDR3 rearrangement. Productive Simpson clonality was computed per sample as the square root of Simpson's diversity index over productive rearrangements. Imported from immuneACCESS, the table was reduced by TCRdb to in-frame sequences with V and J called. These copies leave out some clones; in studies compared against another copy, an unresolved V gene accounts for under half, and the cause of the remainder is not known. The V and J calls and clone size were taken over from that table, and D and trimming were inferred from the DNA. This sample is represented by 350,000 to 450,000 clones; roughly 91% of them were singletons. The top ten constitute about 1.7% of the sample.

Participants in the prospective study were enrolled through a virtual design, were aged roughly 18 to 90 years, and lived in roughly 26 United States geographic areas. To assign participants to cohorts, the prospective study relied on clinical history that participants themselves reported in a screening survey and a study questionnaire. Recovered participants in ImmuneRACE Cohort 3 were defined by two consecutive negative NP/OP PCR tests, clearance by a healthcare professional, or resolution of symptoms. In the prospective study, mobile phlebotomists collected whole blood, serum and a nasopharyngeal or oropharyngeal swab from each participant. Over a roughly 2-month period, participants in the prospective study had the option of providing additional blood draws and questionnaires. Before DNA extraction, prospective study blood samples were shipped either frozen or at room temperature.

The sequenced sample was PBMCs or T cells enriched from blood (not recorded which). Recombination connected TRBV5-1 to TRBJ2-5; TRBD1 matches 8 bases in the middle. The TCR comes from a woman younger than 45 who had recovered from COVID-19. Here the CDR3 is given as CASRPDRGEGETQYF. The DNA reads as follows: TGCGCCAGCAGACCTGACAGGGGCGAAGGGGAGACCCAGTACTTC.